The sequence of this T cell receptor (beta chain) was determined in a study of blood T cell repertoires in COVID-19 (TCRdb year 2020). About the study as a whole: The collaborator samples originated in the United States, Italy and Spain and spanned the acute and convalescent phases of COVID-19. The material from the prospective study consisted of cDNA or gDNA derived from T cells, B-cell-depleted T cells, or PBMCs. Subjects who had been exposed to COVID-19, were actively infected with it, or had recovered from it provided the deeply sampled blood TCRbeta repertoires that made up the dataset. The repertoires were released in a freely available public database meant as a resource for research on the immune response to SARS-CoV-2. Samples were obtained from the ongoing ImmuneRACE study (first 160 participants) and from approximately 1,200 subjects provided by 6 global collaborators. A de-identified subject ID, COVID-19 status, age in years and sex were almost always included in the sample metadata. HLA class I and class II types, where available, came from metadata supplied by the sample provider rather than from assay-based typing. The paper's findings and limits, for the study overall: How much clinical and demographic metadata was included differed by source and by participant, and the metadata was provided uncurated.

In the prospective study, participants were 18 to 89 years old, resided in 20 to 30 geographic areas of the United States, and were enrolled through a virtual design. In the prospective study, participants were assigned to cohorts based on the clinical history participants reported in a screening survey and a study questionnaire. Exposed participants had been in contact with someone with a PCR-confirmed or clinician-diagnosed COVID-19 case within 2 weeks of study entry. Each participant in the prospective study had whole blood, serum and a nasopharyngeal or oropharyngeal swab collected by mobile phlebotomists. Participants in the prospective study had the option to provide additional blood draws and questionnaires over a roughly 2-month period. Blood samples from the prospective study were shipped frozen or at room temperature prior to DNA extraction. V and J are trimmed by 5 bases and 1 base, and the gene matches miss 4 bases of the junction. As encoded in the germline V gene, CDR1 is SGHRS while CDR2 is YFSETQ. Measured from the cysteine to the phenylalanine, the CDR3 is 14 residues long. Only the CDR3 part of the read is kept: 42 bases, read in frame from the first base.

TCRbeta CDR3 regions were amplified from genomic DNA by means of the immunoSEQ Assay, a bias-controlled multiplex PCR. The authors' pipeline ran thus. Within the assay, amplification of reference gene primers was used to estimate how many nucleated cells each sample contained. To quantify the absolute abundance of each unique TCRbeta CDR3 rearrangement, sequence reads were collapsed and filtered. Productive Simpson clonality was computed per sample as the square root of Simpson's diversity index over productive rearrangements. TCRdb took this table from immuneACCESS and kept in-frame rearrangements with V and J called. Such tables lack part of the clones; where checked against another copy, unresolved V genes explain under half of the gap, and the rest is unexplained. V and J calls and clone size are as listed in that table; D and trimming were resolved from the DNA. The sample records some 270,000 clones, 85% of which are singletons. The top ten constitute under 7% of the sample.

As to this clone: Its target antigen remains unknown. No much larger clonotype is one base removed from it; base qualities were not supplied.

The V and J genes are TRBV5-1 and TRBJ1-1, and TRBD1 aligns with 8 junction nucleotides. The sequence was obtained from a woman aged 45-65 years who had been exposed to COVID-19. Sequences were obtained from PBMCs or T cells enriched from blood (not recorded which). The CDR3 protein sequence reads: CASRSTGGNTEAFF. At the DNA level, the sequence is TGCGCCAGCAGATCTACAGGGGGGAACACTGAAGCTTTCTTT.